The entry below describes one TCR beta chain. The sample comes from a study of blood T cell repertoires in COVID-19. As processed by the authors: Researchers report that nucleated cell counts were estimated from reference gene primer amplification. Only in-frame clones appear in the TCRdb table, and some are missing; sequencing was by immunoSEQ multiplex PCR. V and J calls plus clone size are reproduced from that table; the DNA served to infer D and trimming. The sample lists approximately 130,000 clones; about 87% were seen once. The V end was cut by 5 bases, the J end by 5 bases, with 10 bases between. The CDR3 runs to 13 residues. Per germline, CDR1 MNHEY and CDR2 SVGAGI.

The chain joins TRBV6-5 to TRBJ1-5; D is undetermined. Sequenced: peripheral blood. This receptor was obtained from a man aged 45-60 years with active COVID-19. The CDR3 nucleotides read TGTGCCAGCAGTAGGAGGGAAGATCAGCCCCAGCATTTT. Protein: CASSRREDQPQHF.